This T cell receptor beta chain derives from a study of T cell repertoires in cytomegalovirus infection. Study-level background: An indication of both CMV infection and matching HLA type came from public TCR beta signatures.

TCRdb analysed the reads with MiXCR anew, one entry per CDR3 protein. Of about 330,000 distinct CDR3 sequences listed, over 7.5% are singletons. Germline values: CDR1 DFQATT, CDR2 SNEGSKA (reference sequence). The CDR3 contains 15 residues. V was cut by 6 bases and J by 0 bases, with 16 bases left in between. This clonotype was picked up many times. The genes are TRBV20-1 and TRBJ2-3, with D unclear. The sequenced sample was PBMCs. This TCR derives from a human donor in good health (CMV status not recorded). Some clones in this sample may be carry-over from other donors' samples. CDR3 coding DNA: TGCAGTGCCCGCCGTTACGGGTCTAGCACAGATACGCAGTATTTT. Encoded protein: CSARRYGSSTDTQYF.